Below, 27 T cell receptor beta chains from the same sample are listed, as sequenced in a study of beta chain features in type 1 diabetes. What was sequenced were expressed TCRB transcripts, since all of the isolated RNA had been reverse transcribed. Sequencing used immunoSEQ multiplex PCR; TCRdb keeps in-frame clones, though not all of them. Here the sample spans under 450,000 clones, roughly 14% being singletons. The sample was naive CD4+ T cells from blood. The source is a man younger than 45 in good health.

Only a few counts were recorded for this clone. The chain recombines TRBV21-1 with TRBJ2-7; the table gives TRBD2 as D, unverified against the DNA. TRBV21-1 is termed a pseudogene. The length of the CDR3 is 15 residues. CDR3 loop: CARPGLAGSSYEQYV. CDR3 in DNA: TGTGCCAGACCGGGACTAGCGGGCAGCTCCTACGAGCAGTACGTC.

This clone was observed a few times. The rearrangement links TRBV9 to TRBJ2-2, with 9 bases that match TRBD2. Germline-derived CDR1 and CDR2 are SGDLS and YYNGEE. The J segment lost 2 bases and the V segment lost 4 bases, leaving 3 bases of the junction unmatched. This CDR3 region has 15 residues. CDR3 residues: CASSRLAGNTGELFF. CDR3 nucleotide sequence: TGTGCCAGCAGCCGCCTAGCGGGAAACACCGGGGAGCTGTTTTTT.

A few counts support this clone. The chain employs TRBV29-1 and TRBJ2-1, with 8 bases lining up with TRBD2. This CDR3 has 15 residues. The germline gives CDR1 SQVTM, CDR2 ANQGSEA. V was clipped by 4 bases and J by 1 base; unmatched bases: 6. The CDR3 region has the DNA TGCAGCGTTGCGGAAACTAGCGGATCCTACAATGAGCAGTTCTTC. It yields the protein CSVAETSGSYNEQFF.

The chain is built from TRBV6-5 and TRBJ2-7; 7 bases are a match to TRBD2. CDR3 length equals 16 residues. Per the germline V gene, CDR1 is MNHEY and CDR2 is SVGAGI. V shed 0 bases, J shed 5 bases, and the junction held 10 bases outside the gene matches. The CDR3 here is CASSYSWERGINEQYF. CDR3 nucleotide sequence: TGTGCCAGCAGTTACTCCTGGGAGCGGGGAATAAACGAGCAGTACTTC.

The CDR3, as DNA: TGCGCCAGCAGCCGGTCTGGTGAATCCTATAATTCACCCCTCCACTTT. Protein: CASSRSGESYNSPLHF. The V and J genes are TRBV4-1 and TRBJ1-6, with no clear D. V lost 4 bases to trimming and J lost 1 base, with 11 bases between them. The CDR3 spans 16 residues. Germline lookup yields CDR1 MGHRA and CDR2 YSYEKL.

This sequence joins TRBV9 and TRBJ2-5; D remains unclear. CDR1 is SGDLS and CDR2 is YYNGEE in the germline V gene. V dropped 1 base and J dropped 3 bases, with 7 bases sitting between them. CDR3 length: 13 residues. The CDR3 loop reads CASSVRGKETQYF. Here the CDR3 DNA reads TGTGCCAGCAGCGTACGCGGAAAAGAGACCCAGTACTTC. Full variable domain (outside the CDR3, taken from reference TRBV9 and TRBJ2-5): DSGVTQTPKHLITATGQRVTLRCSPRSGDLSVYWYQQSLDQGLQFLIQYYNGEERAKGNILERFSAQQFPDLHSELNLSSLELGDSALYFCASSVRGKETQYFGPGTRLLVL.

The sample holds a few counts of this clone. The V and J genes are TRBV18 and TRBJ2-1; TRBD2 might be the D (5 bases). The germline gives CDR1 KGHSH, CDR2 LQKENI. There are 15 residues in the CDR3. V was clipped by 2 bases and J by 2 bases, with 10 bases between them. This CDR3 reads CASSPEGWTYNEQFF. The DNA for the CDR3 is TGTGCCAGCTCACCAGAGGGATGGACCTACAATGAGCAGTTCTTC.

This clone was observed a few times. This chain links TRBV2 with TRBJ1-1; D is uncertain. CDR1 and CDR2 (germline): SNHLY, FYNNEI. The CDR3 is 15 residues long. Trimming took 0 bases from V and 5 from J, leaving 13 bases between them. This CDR3 is CASSEALKGRTEAFF. In nucleotides, the CDR3 is TGTGCCAGCAGTGAAGCGCTTAAGGGAAGGACTGAAGCTTTCTTT.

V gene TRBV15 combines with J gene TRBJ2-1; D possibly corresponds to TRBD2 (6 bases). This CDR3 is built from 15 residues. Germline-derived CDR1 and CDR2 are LNHNV and YYDKDF (reference sequence). V was trimmed by 8 bases and J by 4 bases, leaving 18 bases between them. The CDR3 bases are TGTGCCACCGGTAGCGGCCTAAGGGCATACAATGAGCAGTTCTTC. It codes for CATGSGLRAYNEQFF.

The V call is TRBV7-3, the J call TRBJ2-1; maybe TRBD2 (6 bases). CDR3 length: 13 residues. Germline CDR1 reads SGHTA; CDR2 reads FQGTGA. The ends were cut back, 6 bases at V and 6 bases at J, with 12 bases in the middle. The CDR3, as DNA: TGTGCCAGCAGTTCGGGAGTGGGCAATGAGCAGTTCTTC. Translating gives CASSSGVGNEQFF.

The gene calls are TRBV6-6 and TRBJ2-5; perhaps TRBD1 as D (8 bases). Germline CDR1 is MNHNY and CDR2 is SVGAGI (reference sequence). The CDR3 runs to 15 residues. Trimming removed 7 bases from V and 4 bases from J, with 19 bases in between. In nucleotides, the CDR3 is TGTGCCAGCACCCGGACAGGGACTAAGGGAGAGACCCAGTACTTC. It encodes CASTRTGTKGETQYF.

This clone was seen more than once but under ten times. The chain employs TRBV7-9 and TRBJ2-5; 7 positions match TRBD1. The germline gives CDR1 SEHNR, CDR2 FQNEAQ (reference sequence). The trim removed 4 bases at V and 4 bases at J, leaving 9 bases unmatched. The length of the CDR3 is 15 residues. CDR3 loop: CASSSSVTGTETQYF. CDR3 DNA: TGTGCCAGCAGCTCCTCGGTGACAGGGACAGAGACCCAGTACTTC.

This clone has only a few counts. The chain recombines TRBV4-3 with TRBJ2-1, with unresolved D. Germline CDR1 is LGHNA and CDR2 is YSLEER. V lost 1 base and J lost 0, with 4 bases in between. The CDR3 is made up of 14 amino acids. Here the CDR3 DNA reads TGCGCCAGCAGCCAAGCTAGCTCCTACAATGAGCAGTTCTTC. Encoded protein: CASSQASSYNEQFF.

The chain employs TRBV4-1 and TRBJ1-1; no firm D call. Trimming took off 2 bases at V and 1 base at J, with 5 bases between the two ends. This CDR3 has 13 residues. Germline-derived CDR1 and CDR2 are MGHRA and YSYEKL. The CDR3 DNA follows: TGCGCCAGCAGCCAAAGACCGAACACTGAAGCTTTCTTT. Protein: CASSQRPNTEAFF.

This clone was picked up a small number of times. The chain uses TRBV7-2 and TRBJ1-2; 10 bases match TRBD1. CDR3 length: 15 residues. Germline V gene data show CDR1 as SGHTA and CDR2 as FQGNSA. Trimming took 3 bases from V and 6 from J; bases not matched to a gene: 7. The CDR3 nucleotides read TGTGCCAGCAGCTTCCCGCGACAGGGGGCTGATGGCTACACCTTC. Its translation: CASSFPRQGADGYTF.

The chain carries TRBV5-4 and TRBJ2-5; the D is unclear. Trimming stripped 0 bases from V and 4 bases from J, with 10 bases between. The CDR3 sequence is 14 residues long. Germline V gene lookup returns CDR1 SGHNT and CDR2 YYREEE (reference sequence). The CDR3 nucleotides read TGTGCCAGCAGCTTGGAGAAGGGCACAGAGACCCAGTACTTC. Amino acid sequence: CASSLEKGTETQYF.

In this sample, this clone turned up a few times. A junction boundary mismatches the germline segment, possibly from a read error. This CDR3 is also generated by other DNA sequences in the sample. The rearrangement links TRBV10-3 to TRBJ2-5, with D tentatively TRBD1 (6 bases). This CDR3 is 14 amino acids long. The germline V gene encodes CDR1 ENHRY and CDR2 SYGVKD. CDR3 sequence reads: CAISLGQNQETQYF. DNA for the CDR3: TGTGCAATCAGCCTCGGACAGAACCAAGAGACCCAGTACTTC.

This clone has only a few counts. This rearrangement joins TRBV4-2 to TRBJ1-2; D is uncertain. The germline CDR1 and CDR2 sequences are LGHNA and YNFKEQ. The CDR3 sequence is 15 residues long. Trimming removed 1 base from V and 8 bases from J, with 17 bases in between. CDR3 region: CASSQGKVAEDGYTF. The CDR3 coding sequence is TGTGCCAGCAGCCAAGGCAAGGTTGCCGAGGACGGCTACACCTTC.

The chain carries TRBV7-2 and TRBJ2-4; D call uncertain. V lost 9 bases and J lost 3, with 12 bases in between. The CDR3 consists of 13 residues. Germline V gene data show CDR1 as SGHTA and CDR2 as FQGNSA. CDR3 nucleotide sequence: TGTGCCAGTAAAAAGCTTGGCAAAAACATTCAGTACTTC. Translating it yields CASKKLGKNIQYF.

This clone was observed a handful of times. The V call is TRBV7-9, the J call TRBJ2-5, with a possible D match to TRBD1 (5 bases). Germline CDR1 is SEHNR and CDR2 is FQNEAQ (reference sequence). The CDR3 is 14 residues long. The germline V and J ends were trimmed by 5 bases and 5 bases, with 15 bases remaining between them. The CDR3 protein is CASSLRQRAETQYF. The DNA of the CDR3 is TGTGCCAGCAGCCTAAGACAGAGAGCGGAGACCCAGTACTTC.

This clone was recorded a few times. The V and J genes are TRBV5-6 and TRBJ2-1; 12 nucleotides line up with TRBD1. The V gene's germline CDR1 is SGHDT and CDR2 YYEEEE. This CDR3 is 14 amino acids long. With 4 bases clipped from V and 15 bases from J, the junction kept 11 bases outside the gene matches. This CDR3 reads CASSAGQGAALRFF. DNA for the CDR3: TGTGCCAGCAGCGCGGGACAGGGGGCCGCTCTCCGGTTCTTC.

This clone was counted a few times. V usage is TRBV13 and J usage is TRBJ2-4; 9 bases align to TRBD1. The germline V gene has CDR1 PRHDT and CDR2 FYEKMQ (reference sequence). Trimming cost V 4 bases and J 1 base; bases outside gene matches: 5. The CDR3 length is 16 residues. The CDR3 loop reads CASSSDGTGAKNIQYF. The CDR3 DNA sequence: TGTGCCAGCAGCTCCGACGGGACAGGGGCCAAAAACATTCAGTACTTC.

The V call is TRBV18, the J call TRBJ1-2, with D unresolved. Trimming stripped 3 bases from V and 0 bases from J, with 11 bases between. In germline, CDR1 is KGHSH, CDR2 LQKENI. The CDR3 is made up of 15 amino acids. The CDR3 nucleotides are TGTGCCAGCTCACCTTCACTTTCAGCTAACTATGGCTACACCTTC. The encoded protein is CASSPSLSANYGYTF. Based on the CDR3 plus reference TRBV18 and TRBJ1-2, the full variable domain is NAGVMQNPRHLVRRRGQEARLRCSPMKGHSHVYWYRQLPEEGLKFMVYLQKENIIDESGMPKERFSAEFPKEGPSILRIQQVVRGDSAAYFCASSPSLSANYGYTFGSGTRLTVV.

The chain recombines TRBV7-2 with TRBJ2-3, with unresolved D. V was shortened by 2 bases and J by 2 bases, with 14 bases between the two germline ends. The germline gives CDR1 SGHTA, CDR2 FQGNSA. The CDR3 runs 16 residues. The CDR3 is CASSLPMSWHTDTQYF. The CDR3 DNA is TGTGCCAGCAGCTTACCCATGTCTTGGCACACAGATACGCAGTATTTT.

The V call is TRBV18, the J call TRBJ2-5; D is unresolved. Germline CDR1 and CDR2: KGHSH and LQKENI. The germline V and J ends were trimmed by 3 bases and 0 bases, with 11 bases remaining between them. CDR3 size: 15 residues. CDR3 sequence reads: CASSPLRTYQETQYF. CDR3 DNA: TGTGCCAGCTCACCGCTCCGGACGTACCAAGAGACCCAGTACTTC.

This clone appeared a few times. The sample carries other DNA sequences with the same CDR3. The CDR3 DNA sequence: TGCGCCAGCAGCCAAGACCCGAGCGGGAGCTCCTACAATGAGCAGTTCTTC. Translating it yields CASSQDPSGSSYNEQFF. The chain carries TRBV4-3 and TRBJ2-1, with 8 bases fitting TRBD2. The CDR3 length is 17 residues. Germline assignment: CDR1 LGHNA and CDR2 YSLEER. J was trimmed by 0 bases and V by 0 bases; bases with no gene match: 4.

In this sample, this clone turned up many times. V and J are TRBV5-4 and TRBJ2-6; tentative D call: TRBD1 (6 bases). V lost 4 bases and J lost 2, with 10 bases in between. Germline CDR1 and CDR2: SGHNT and YYREEE (reference sequence). The CDR3 contains 15 residues. The chain's CDR3 is CASSLGQTGANVLTF. CDR3 in DNA: TGTGCCAGCAGCCTAGGACAGACTGGGGCCAACGTCCTGACTTTC. Full variable domain (remainder filled in from reference TRBV5-4 and TRBJ2-6): ETGVTQSPTHLIKTRGQQVTLRCSSQSGHNTVSWYQQALGQGPQFIFQYYREEENGRGNFPPRFSGLQFPNYSSELNVNALELDDSALYLCASSLGQTGANVLTFGAGSRLTVL.